Below are 25 T cell receptor beta chains sequenced from a single sample in a study of T-cell memory formation after mild COVID-19. MiXCR was run by TCRdb on the 5' RACE reads, yielding one entry per CDR3 protein. The sample holds about 190,000 distinct CDR3 sequences, 27% seen once. Sequencing was carried out using PBMCs or a T cell subset sorted from them (not recorded which). The source of these receptors is an adult woman who had mild COVID-19 (a few samples of this study predate the infection). Cell type and time point are not known.

The rearrangement uses TRBV6-5 and TRBJ1-2, with 8 bases aligning to TRBD1. The V gene's germline CDR1 is MNHEY and CDR2 SVGAGI. With V trimmed by 6 bases and J by 4 bases, 7 bases remained unmatched. The CDR3 is 14 amino acids. CDR3 region: CASRMGQAPYGYTF. The CDR3 region has the DNA TGTGCCAGCAGGATGGGACAGGCCCCCTATGGCTACACCTTC.

This clonotype has a handful of counts. The chain is built from TRBV20-1 and TRBJ1-1, with D uncertain. Trimming cost V 5 bases and J 1 base, with 8 bases left between them. The CDR3 extends over 12 amino acids. CDR1 DFQATT and CDR2 SNEGSKA come from the germline V gene (reference sequence). Here the CDR3 reads CSALYRNTEAFF. In DNA form, the CDR3 reads TGCAGTGCTTTGTACCGGAACACTGAAGCTTTCTTT.

The chain links TRBV30 to TRBJ2-6; D not certain. Per the germline V gene, CDR1 is GTSNPN and CDR2 is SVGIG (reference sequence). V lost 5 bases and J lost 2, with 4 bases in between. This CDR3 comprises 12 residues. In nucleotides, the CDR3 is TGTGCCTGGGGGCCTGGGGCCAACGTCCTGACTTTC. Its protein product is CAWGPGANVLTF.

This clonotype occurred a few times. The V call is TRBV19, the J call TRBJ2-5; maybe TRBD1 (6 bases). There are 13 residues in the CDR3. The germline V and J ends were trimmed by 5 bases and 9 bases, with 16 bases remaining between them. Germline V CDR1 and CDR2: LNHDA, SQIVND (reference sequence). The CDR3 DNA reads TGTGCCAGTAGTGTACTAGGGGGTCTGCCCCAGTACTTC. Translated: CASSVLGGLPQYF.

As regards this clonotype: A much bigger clone sits one base away, suggesting this may be a read error. The rearrangement links TRBV7-2 to TRBJ2-7, with D unclear. The CDR3 length is 11 residues. CDR1 and CDR2 from the germline V gene are SGHTA and FQGNSA. V lost 5 bases and J lost 5, with 7 bases in between. The CDR3 DNA reads as TGTGCCAGCAGCCCAGCCCACGAGCAGTACTTC. It codes for CASSPAHEQYF.

This clonotype was detected only a few times. The chain joins TRBV6-2 or TRBV6-3 to TRBJ2-2, with TRBD2 identical over 11 bases. Germline CDR1 MNHEY, CDR2 SVGEGT. The CDR3 length is 16 residues. V lost 7 bases to trimming and J lost 4 bases; unmatched junction nucleotides: 8. CDR3 coding DNA: TGTGCCAGCAAAGAACTAGCGGGAGCAGGCACCGGGGAGCTGTTTTTT. This encodes CASKELAGAGTGELFF.

The V and J genes are TRBV5-6 and TRBJ2-7; D remains ambiguous. V shed 0 bases and J shed 4 bases, with 8 bases lying between them. The CDR3 totals 13 residues. CDR1 and CDR2 (germline): SGHDT, YYEEEE. CDR3 in DNA: TGTGCCAGCAGCTTGGCAGGCATATACGAGCAGTACTTC. Its protein is CASSLAGIYEQYF.

This clonotype was recorded a few times. The chain links TRBV20-1 to TRBJ2-3, with D hard to call. V was pared by 5 bases and J by 0 bases, with 9 bases between. CDR3 length: 13 amino acids. Germline-derived CDR1 and CDR2 are DFQATT and SNEGSKA (reference sequence). The CDR3 nucleotides are TGCAGTGCTTTCACTACGAGCACAGATACGCAGTATTTT. It encodes CSAFTTSTDTQYF.

This clonotype turned up a few times. The chain employs TRBV5-1 and TRBJ2-1; 7 bases are a match to TRBD2. The ends lost 6 bases at V and 5 bases at J; junction bases unmatched: 5. This CDR3 is 13 amino acids long. Germline-derived CDR1 and CDR2 are SGHRS and YFSETQ. The CDR3, as DNA: TGCGCCAGCACCTCTGGGGGGGACAATGAGCAGTTCTTC. Its translation: CASTSGGDNEQFF.

V gene TRBV4-2 combines with J gene TRBJ1-2, with D unresolved. Trimming took off 0 bases at V and 2 bases at J, with 10 bases between the two ends. This CDR3 has 15 amino acids. Germline CDR1 reads LGHNA; CDR2 reads YNFKEQ. CDR3 nucleotides: TGTGCCAGCAGCCAAGATAAGGGTAGAAACTATGGCTACACCTTC. Protein: CASSQDKGRNYGYTF.

V gene TRBV7-2 combines with J gene TRBJ1-2; TRBD1 agrees at 12 bases. Trimming removed 5 bases from V and 6 bases from J; junction bases left unmatched: 7. Germline loops: CDR1 SGHTA, CDR2 FQGNSA. CDR3 length: 15 amino acids. The CDR3 here is CASSPDGDRGHGYTF. CDR3 bases: TGTGCCAGCAGCCCCGACGGGGACAGGGGGCATGGCTACACCTTC. The full variable domain, completed using reference TRBV7-2 and TRBJ1-2, is GAGVSQSPSNKVTEKGKDVELRCDPISGHTALYWYRQSLGQGLEFLIYFQGNSAPDKSGLPSDRFSAERTGGSVSTLTIQRTQQEDSAVYLCASSPDGDRGHGYTFGSGTRLTVV.

This clonotype was seen only a few times. This sequence joins TRBV14 and TRBJ2-7; 9 nucleotides align to TRBD1. The CDR3 consists of 16 residues. Germline V gives CDR1 SGHDN, CDR2 FVKESK. The V and J ends lost 3 bases and 2 bases, in that order; junction bases with no gene match: 8. The CDR3 coding sequence is TGTGCCAGCAGCCATTGGGGACAGGGATCTCCCTACGAGCAGTACTTC. Its translation: CASSHWGQGSPYEQYF.

This clonotype was seen a handful of times. The V and J genes are TRBV5-1 and TRBJ2-1, with TRBD2 matching over 14 bases. V shed 4 bases and J 10 bases; nucleotides not matched to a gene: 10. Germline V lookup: CDR1 SGHRS, CDR2 YFSETQ. This CDR3 is 16 amino acids long. For the CDR3, the DNA is TGCGCCAGCAGCACTTTGGGACTAGCGGGAGAGAACGAGCAGTTCTTC. It is translated as CASSTLGLAGENEQFF.

The V call is TRBV12-3 or TRBV12-4, the J call TRBJ1-2; 7 nucleotides agree with TRBD1. The length of the CDR3 is 11 residues. J was trimmed by 7 bases and V by 7 bases; bases with no gene match: 3. The CDR3 loop reads CASTRGGGYTF. DNA of the CDR3: TGTGCCAGCACCAGGGGGGGTGGCTACACCTTC.

V gene TRBV19 combines with J gene TRBJ2-2; TRBD1 agrees at 12 bases. With V trimmed by 4 bases and J by 6 bases, 6 bases remained unmatched. CDR3 size: 16 residues. CDR1 and CDR2 (germline): LNHDA, SQIVND (reference sequence). CDR3 bases: TGTGCCAGTAGTACCCGGGACAGGGGGCAAGCCGGGGAGCTGTTTTTT. Translation gives CASSTRDRGQAGELFF.

This clonotype was seen a handful of times. The chain combines TRBV6-2 or TRBV6-3 with TRBJ2-7; 14 bases map to TRBD2. The CDR3 spans 15 residues. Germline loops: CDR1 MNHEY, CDR2 SVGEGT. The J segment lost 3 bases and the V segment lost 7 bases, leaving 5 bases of the junction unmatched. For the CDR3, the DNA is TGTGCCAGCATCGGGACTAGCGGGAGCTTCTACGAGCAGTACTTC. Translation: CASIGTSGSFYEQYF.

The chain couples TRBV4-1 to TRBJ2-3; 9 nucleotides align to TRBD2. This CDR3 contains 16 residues. Germline V gene data show CDR1 as MGHRA and CDR2 as YSYEKL. After removal of 7 bases from V and 3 bases from J, the junction contained 11 bases not matched to a gene. Here the CDR3 DNA reads TGCGCCAGCACCGCGGGGCCTAGCGGGGAAACAGATACGCAGTATTTT. It specifies CASTAGPSGETDTQYF.

V usage is TRBV7-9 and J usage is TRBJ2-1; D not certain. The germline CDR1 and CDR2 sequences are SEHNR and FQNEAQ (reference sequence). The V gene lost 4 bases and the J gene lost 8 bases, with 12 bases spanning the gap. The CDR3 loop spans 13 amino acids. The CDR3 DNA follows: TGTGCCAGCAGCTCCCCGGGTACCCATGAGCAGTTCTTC. This codes for CASSSPGTHEQFF. Together with reference TRBV7-9 and TRBJ2-1, the CDR3 gives the full variable domain: DTGVSQNPRHKITKRGQNVTFRCDPISEHNRLYWYRQTLGQGPEFLTYFQNEAQLEKSRLLSDRFSAERPKGSFSTLEIQRTEQGDSAMYLCASSSPGTHEQFFGPGTRLTVL.

There are a few counts of this clonotype. V usage is TRBV5-6 and J usage is TRBJ2-1; D remains unclear. The CDR3 covers 13 residues. Trimming removed 4 bases from V and 2 bases from J, with 7 bases in between. Germline V gene lookup returns CDR1 SGHDT and CDR2 YYEEEE. CDR3 amino acids: CASSRRPYNEQFF. The CDR3 DNA reads TGTGCCAGCAGCCGGCGGCCCTACAATGAGCAGTTCTTC.

The chain is built from TRBV12-3 or TRBV12-4 and TRBJ2-7; the match to TRBD1 covers 7 bases. The length of the CDR3 is 16 residues. V shed 5 bases, J shed 2 bases, and the junction held 12 bases outside the gene matches. CDR3 protein: CASSPRHRGDTYEQYF. CDR3 DNA: TGTGCCAGCAGTCCCCGCCACAGGGGTGATACCTACGAGCAGTACTTC.

This sequence joins TRBV12-3 or TRBV12-4 and TRBJ1-6; TRBD1 is a possible D gene (5 bases). The CDR3 is made up of 13 amino acids. The germline V and J ends were trimmed by 3 bases and 7 bases, with 7 bases remaining between them. CDR3 region: CASSLNRNSPLHF. The CDR3 bases are TGTGCCAGCAGTTTGAACAGGAATTCACCCCTCCACTTT.

This clonotype has only a few counts. This chain connects TRBV5-1 to TRBJ2-1; 8 bases line up with TRBD2. The CDR3 is 16 residues long. CDR1 is SGHRS, CDR2 YFSETQ, per germline. After removal of 0 bases from V and 7 bases from J, the junction contained 9 bases not matched to a gene. In DNA form, the CDR3 reads TGCGCCAGCAGCTTGGATCAAGCGGGAGTGAATAATGAGCAGTTCTTC. This codes for CASSLDQAGVNNEQFF.

This clonotype was seen a few times. The V call is TRBV4-3, the J call TRBJ2-7, with 9 bases matching TRBD1. This CDR3 spans 15 amino acids. Germline V gene data show CDR1 as LGHNA and CDR2 as YSLEER. J gave up 2 bases and V 1 base, and 3 bases lay outside the gene matches. The CDR3 DNA reads TGCGCCAGCAGCCAAGTCGGGACAGGGACCTACGAGCAGTACTTC. Translation: CASSQVGTGTYEQYF.

The count of this clonotype is one. The rearrangement joins TRBV20-1 to TRBJ2-1; 7 positions agree with TRBD2. J lost 0 bases, V lost 3 bases, and 5 bases had no gene match. Per the germline V gene, CDR1 is DFQATT and CDR2 is SNEGSKA (reference sequence). The CDR3 is 15 amino acids. The CDR3 reads CSARPLAVSYNEQFF. The CDR3 DNA is TGCAGTGCTAGGCCCCTAGCGGTCTCCTACAATGAGCAGTTCTTC.

This clonotype was detected a few times. The J gene is TRBJ1-5, the V gene TRBV12-3 or TRBV12-4, with D maybe TRBD1 (5 bases). With 5 bases removed from V and 7 bases from J, the gap between germline ends came to 12 bases. This CDR3 contains 13 residues. Written as DNA, the CDR3 is TGTGCCAGCAGTCCAGGGTGGAGGCAGCCCCAGCATTTT. As protein: CASSPGWRQPQHF.